This is a list of T cell receptor beta chains from one sample in a study of naive and memory T cell subsets. A single record per CDR3 protein comes from TCRdb applying MiXCR to the UMI-ligation and nested PCR reads. The table shows under 150,000 distinct CDR3 sequences, with approximately 20% occurring only once. Sample: naive CD8+ T cells from blood. The receptors shown here come from a human donor in good health. Each CDR3 is given with its conserved first and last residue. The D gene is left open where the match is weak. A row's size may be missing; if present it is once, few, many or a size class.

>-|15|TRBJ1-5|TRBD1|TRBV7-6
TGTGCCAGCAGCCGGCGGGACAGCCATAATCAGCCCCAGCATTTT
CASSRRDSHNQPQHF
>-|16|TRBJ1-2|-|TRBV12-5
TGTGCTAGTGGTTTGGTACTCGGTGAGAATAACTATGGCTACACCTTC
CASGLVLGENNYGYTF
>few|16|TRBJ2-3|TRBD2|TRBV28
TGTGCCAGCAGTCCCGGGACTAGCGGGAGTTTGGATACGCAGTATTTT
CASSPGTSGSLDTQYF
>-|16|TRBJ2-1|TRBD2|TRBV7-6
TGTGCCAGCAGCTTATTTCTAGCGGGAGACGTAGGTGAGCAGTTCTTC
CASSLFLAGDVGEQFF
>few|15|TRBJ2-5|TRBD2|TRBV4-3
TGCGCCAGCAGCCACATACTAGCGGGACAAGAGACCCAGTACTTC
CASSHILAGQETQYF
>-|17|TRBJ1-6|TRBD1|TRBV4-1
TGCGCCAGCAGCCAAGACAGGGGGAGCTCCTATAATTCACCCCTCCACTTT
CASSQDRGSSYNSPLHF
>-|13|TRBJ2-7|-|TRBV7-9
TGTGCCAGCAGATCCGGGACCTCCTACGAGCAGTACTTC
CASRSGTSYEQYF
>-|13|TRBJ2-4|-|TRBV27
TGTGCCAGCAGCGTACTAGCCAAAAACATTCAGTACTTC
CASSVLAKNIQYF
>-|13|TRBJ2-7|-|TRBV28
TGTGCCAGCATGAGTACGAGAGCCGACGAGCAGTACTTC
CASMSTRADEQYF
>-|13|TRBJ1-2|-|TRBV27
TGTGCCAGCAGTTTCGGCCGAGACTATGGCTACACCTTC
CASSFGRDYGYTF
>few|13|TRBJ2-7|TRBD2|TRBV20-1
TGCAGTGCTACCGGGACTAAATACTACGAGCAGTACTTC
CSATGTKYYEQYF
>few|15|TRBJ1-5|-|TRBV7-6
TGTGCCAGCAGCTTAGCGGCAGGGTTATATCAGCCCCAGCATTTT
CASSLAAGLYQPQHF
>-|15|TRBJ1-5|TRBD1|TRBV6-5
TGTGCCAGCAGTTCCAGGGGGGGTAGTAATCAGCCCCAGCATTTT
CASSSRGGSNQPQHF
>many|17|TRBJ2-3|TRBD2|TRBV5-1
TGCGCCAGCAGCTTCTCGAGGGGACTAGCGGACACAGATACGCAGTATTTT
CASSFSRGLADTDTQYF
>-|15|TRBJ1-5|-|TRBV19
TGTGCCAGTAGTATAGATGATTGGGTCAATCAGCCCCAGCATTTT
CASSIDDWVNQPQHF
>-|14|TRBJ1-1|-|TRBV20-1
TGCAGTGCTAGACCAGGCGGGATGAACACTGAAGCTTTCTTT
CSARPGGMNTEAFF
>-|13|TRBJ2-7|TRBD2|TRBV10-3
TGTGCCATCACGGCGGGAGGGTTCGACGAGCAGTACTTC
CAITAGGFDEQYF
>-|15|TRBJ2-1|-|TRBV27
TGTGCCAGCAGTTCCCCAAGTGGGAGCAACAATGAGCAGTTCTTC
CASSSPSGSNNEQFF
>-|17|TRBJ2-1|TRBD2|TRBV12-5
TGTGCTAGTGGTTTCGTACTAGCGGGAGGATCCTACAATGAGCAGTCCTTC
CASGFVLAGGSYNEQSF
>-|12|TRBJ2-7|-|TRBV5-1
TGCGCCAGCAGCATTACAGGGAACGAGCAGTACTTC
CASSITGNEQYF
>-|14|TRBJ1-5|TRBD1|TRBV7-8
TGTGCCAGCAGCTTAACAGGGGGCGAACAGCCCCAGCATTTT
CASSLTGGEQPQHF
>-|11|TRBJ2-1|-|TRBV7-2
TGTGCCAGCAGCCTCCCTCATGAGCAGTTCTTC
CASSLPHEQFF